Below, 23 T cell receptor beta chains from the same sample are listed, as sequenced in a study of OX40 agonist ivuxolimab in advanced cancers. This table comes from immunoSEQ multiplex PCR, and its TCRdb copy is limited to in-frame clones, with some not included. This table has more than 25,000 clones, 85% to 90% appearing once. This sample comprised CD4+ or CD8+ T cells sorted from blood, obtained in a trial of the OX40 agonist ivuxolimab. All receptors come from an adult with an advanced solid tumor such as melanoma, head and neck, liver or kidney cancer.

The V and J genes are TRBV4-1 and TRBJ2-6, with a possible D match to TRBD2 (6 bases). V dropped 5 bases and J dropped 4 bases, with 18 bases sitting between them. Germline V lookup: CDR1 MGHRA, CDR2 YSYEKL. This CDR3 has 17 residues. The CDR3 is CASSKSLGGSGANVLTF. The CDR3 DNA sequence: TGCGCCAGCAGCAAGTCCCTGGGAGGATCCGGGGCCAACGTCCTGACTTTC.

This sequence joins TRBV27 and TRBJ2-5, with D unresolved. The J call may not be correct, given that the DNA end is closer to TRBJ2-7. CDR1 is MNHEY and CDR2 is SMNVEV in the germline V gene (reference sequence). This CDR3 region has 15 residues. This CDR3 reads CASSNRAPRTYEQYF. In DNA form, the CDR3 reads TGTGCCAGCAGTAACCGGGCTCCGAGGACCTACGAGCAGTACTTC.

This sequence joins TRBV13 and TRBJ2-7; D could derive from TRBD1 or TRBD2 (6 bases each). V shed 7 bases and J shed 8 bases, with 15 bases lying between them. Germline V lookup: CDR1 PRHDT, CDR2 FYEKMQ (reference sequence). This CDR3 is built from 12 residues. The CDR3 bases are TGTGCCAGCATGGGGGGCGAGCAGAAGCAGTACTTC. This codes for CASMGGEQKQYF.

This chain uses TRBV5-6 with TRBJ2-7, with 8 nucleotides matching TRBD1. This CDR3 has 14 amino acids. J was trimmed by 2 bases and V by 6 bases; bases with no gene match: 7. The germline V gene encodes CDR1 SGHDT and CDR2 YYEEEE. CDR3 residues: CASNFGDRTYEQYF. CDR3 bases: TGTGCCAGCAACTTTGGGGACAGGACCTACGAGCAGTACTTC.

The chain employs TRBV10-3 and TRBJ2-3; 7 bases are shared with TRBD2. The CDR3 spans 15 residues. Germline CDR1 is ENHRY and CDR2 is SYGVKD. Unmatched junction bases numbered 4, after V lost 2 bases and J lost 2 bases. The CDR3 nucleotides read TGTGCCATCAGTGAGCCCCTAGCGGACACAGATACGCAGTATTTT. This codes for CAISEPLADTDTQYF.

V gene TRBV14 combines with J gene TRBJ1-6, with D possibly being TRBD1 (6 bases). Germline-derived CDR1 and CDR2 are SGHDN and FVKESK. The V and J ends lost 4 bases and 3 bases respectively, with 7 bases between them. CDR3 size: 14 residues. This CDR3 reads CASSRDNYNSPLHF. DNA for the CDR3: TGTGCCAGCAGCCGGGACAACTATAATTCACCCCTCCACTTT.

V gene TRBV28 combines with J gene TRBJ2-4; perhaps TRBD1 as D (6 bases). V shed 5 bases and J shed 3 bases, with 20 bases lying between them. The CDR3 sequence is 17 residues long. Germline V gene sequence: CDR1 MDHEN, CDR2 SYDVKM. The DNA for the CDR3 is TGTGCCAGCAGTACCATTTGGACAGACGAGGTCAAAAACATTCAGTACTTC. Translation: CASSTIWTDEVKNIQYF.

The chain links TRBV7-2 to TRBJ2-2, with a possible D match to TRBD2 (6 bases). V dropped 1 base and J dropped 0 bases, with 9 bases sitting between them. CDR1 is SGHTA and CDR2 is FQGNSA in the germline V gene. The length of the CDR3 is 16 residues. The CDR3 region has the DNA TGTGCCAGCAGCTTAGGGTGGGAGGCGAACACCGGGGAGCTGTTTTTT. This codes for CASSLGWEANTGELFF.

This chain uses TRBV27 with TRBJ2-2; D may be TRBD1 or TRBD2 (5 bases each). This CDR3 contains 15 residues. V lost 2 bases and J 5 bases, leaving 12 bases between the germline ends. Germline loops: CDR1 MNHEY, CDR2 SMNVEV (reference sequence). The CDR3 reads CASSLGQWGTGELFF. CDR3 nucleotides: TGTGCCAGCAGTTTAGGGCAGTGGGGGACCGGGGAGCTGTTTTTT.

This clone has just one count. The gene calls are TRBV7-9 and TRBJ1-1; D ambiguous. This CDR3 comprises 13 residues. Germline V CDR1 and CDR2: SEHNR, FQNEAQ (reference sequence). V was trimmed by 5 bases and J by 1 base, leaving 8 bases between them. CDR3 in amino acids: CASSKSGNTEAFF. The CDR3 bases are TGTGCCAGCAGCAAATCAGGGAACACTGAAGCTTTCTTT.

The sample holds a few counts of this clone. V is TRBV18 and J is TRBJ1-5, with 9 bases matching TRBD1. CDR3 length equals 14 residues. Trimming at V came to 3 bases and at J to 5 bases, leaving 2 bases not matched to a gene. Germline V gene sequence: CDR1 KGHSH, CDR2 LQKENI. CDR3 bases: TGTGCCAGCTCACCGGACAGGGGAGATCAGCCCCAGCATTTT. Encoded protein: CASSPDRGDQPQHF.

The rearrangement uses TRBV13 and TRBJ2-6; 7 bases match TRBD1. The germline CDR1 and CDR2 sequences are PRHDT and FYEKMQ (reference sequence). V shed 4 bases and J 2 bases; nucleotides not matched to a gene: 5. CDR3 length: 16 residues. The CDR3 region is CASSSRQGAGANVLTF. CDR3 in DNA: TGTGCCAGCAGCTCAAGACAGGGCGCTGGGGCCAACGTCCTGACTTTC.

The CDR3 bases are TGTGCCATCGGAGAAGGCGGCCGAGCCACAGATACGCAGTATTTT. Its translation: CAIGEGGRATDTQYF. V usage is TRBV10-3 and J usage is TRBJ2-3; D is unclear. V dropped 8 bases and J dropped 2 bases, with 17 bases sitting between them. This CDR3 is 15 amino acids long. Per germline, CDR1 ENHRY and CDR2 SYGVKD.

The sample holds one count of this clone. V gene TRBV29-1 combines with J gene TRBJ2-7; D unresolved. The CDR3 runs 18 residues. The germline V gene encodes CDR1 SQVTM and CDR2 ANQGSEA. The V and J ends lost 4 bases and 0 bases respectively, with 25 bases between them. The CDR3 DNA reads as TGCAGCGTTGTACCCTTTGATGTGTGGGGAATGAGCTCCTACGAGCAGTACTTC. The encoded protein is CSVVPFDVWGMSSYEQYF.

This clone was recorded once. The J gene is TRBJ2-5, the V gene TRBV9, with D possibly TRBD1 on 6 matching bases. The germline CDR1 and CDR2 sequences are SGDLS and YYNGEE. The CDR3 length is 16 residues. V was clipped by 0 bases and J by 0 bases, with 12 bases between them. CDR3 DNA sequence: TGTGCCAGCAGCGTAGCTCCGAGGGGGAACCAAGAGACCCAGTACTTC. Its protein product is CASSVAPRGNQETQYF.

The J gene is TRBJ2-3, the V gene TRBV27; TRBD2 aligns across 11 bases. From germline, CDR1 is MNHEY and CDR2 SMNVEV (reference sequence). V shed 5 bases and J 10 bases; nucleotides not matched to a gene: 8. The CDR3 consists of 14 residues. The CDR3 bases are TGTGCCAGCAGTCCCACCTCTAGCGGGAGGCCGCAGTATTTT. This encodes CASSPTSSGRPQYF.

This chain uses TRBV27 with TRBJ2-1; 7 nucleotides line up with TRBD2. Trimming removed 7 bases from V and 0 bases from J; junction bases left unmatched: 6. The CDR3 sequence is 15 residues long. Germline CDR1 reads MNHEY; CDR2 reads SMNVEV (reference sequence). The CDR3 coding sequence is TGTGCCAGCACCCACTTAGCGGGCTCCTACAATGAGCAGTTCTTC. It is translated as CASTHLAGSYNEQFF.

The gene calls are TRBV19 and TRBJ2-3, with 13 positions matching TRBD2. This CDR3 spans 16 amino acids. In germline, CDR1 is LNHDA, CDR2 SQIVND (reference sequence). J lost 5 bases, V lost 6 bases, and 8 bases had no gene match. The CDR3 DNA is TGTGCCAGTAGCAACGGACTAGCGGGAGACGGAGATACGCAGTATTTT. Its protein product is CASSNGLAGDGDTQYF. Together with reference TRBV19 and TRBJ2-3, the CDR3 gives the full variable domain: DGGITQSPKYLFRKEGQNVTLSCEQNLNHDAMYWYRQDPGQGLRLIYYSQIVNDFQKGDIAEGYSVSREKKESFPLTVTSAQKNPTAFYLCASSNGLAGDGDTQYFGPGTRLTVL.

This chain connects TRBV10-3 to TRBJ2-2, with 7 bases identical to TRBD1. Germline CDR1 reads ENHRY; CDR2 reads SYGVKD. V lost 9 bases and J lost 0; bases outside the gene matches: 4. The CDR3 is 14 residues long. This CDR3 reads CAMRQGPNTGELFF. The DNA for the CDR3 is TGTGCCATGAGACAGGGACCGAACACCGGGGAGCTGTTTTTT.

This chain joins TRBV5-1 and TRBJ2-7; no clear D. The CDR3 loop spans 13 amino acids. The germline gives CDR1 SGHRS, CDR2 YFSETQ. V was clipped by 0 bases and J by 6 bases, with 10 bases between them. The CDR3: CASSLGLQSEQYF. The DNA of the CDR3 is TGCGCCAGCAGCTTGGGGCTACAGTCCGAGCAGTACTTC. Full variable domain (outside the CDR3, taken from reference TRBV5-1 and TRBJ2-7): KAGVTQTPRYLIKTRGQQVTLSCSPISGHRSVSWYQQTPGQGLQFLFEYFSETQRNKGNFPGRFSGRQFSNSRSEMNVSTLELGDSALYLCASSLGLQSEQYFGPGTRLTVT.

This clone occurred a few times. This chain joins TRBV18 and TRBJ2-7; D may be TRBD1 or TRBD2 (5 bases each). CDR3 length equals 14 residues. Germline CDR1 and CDR2: KGHSH and LQKENI. Trimming removed 0 bases at V and 9 bases at J, with 15 bases between. The CDR3, as DNA: TGTGCCAGCTCACCACCAGGGGACCACGGGGCGCAGTACTTC. It is translated as CASSPPGDHGAQYF.

The rearrangement uses TRBV14 and TRBJ2-5; 13 bases align to TRBD2. The CDR3 has 19 amino acids. V trimming: 1 base; J trimming: 0 bases; junction bases outside the gene matches: 8. Looked up from germline, CDR1 is SGHDN and CDR2 is FVKESK. The DNA for the CDR3 is TGTGCCAGCAGCCAAGTATGGGGGACTAGCGGGGTGTACCAAGAGACCCAGTACTTC. Amino acids: CASSQVWGTSGVYQETQYF.

The chain has TRBV5-6 and TRBJ2-7; D possibly corresponds to TRBD1 (5 bases). CDR1 and CDR2 from the germline V gene are SGHDT and YYEEEE. With 0 bases removed from V and 3 bases from J, the gap between germline ends came to 10 bases. The CDR3 totals 14 residues. DNA for the CDR3: TGTGCCAGCAGCTTGGGACAGTCCGGCTACGAGCAGTACTTC. Encoded protein: CASSLGQSGYEQYF.